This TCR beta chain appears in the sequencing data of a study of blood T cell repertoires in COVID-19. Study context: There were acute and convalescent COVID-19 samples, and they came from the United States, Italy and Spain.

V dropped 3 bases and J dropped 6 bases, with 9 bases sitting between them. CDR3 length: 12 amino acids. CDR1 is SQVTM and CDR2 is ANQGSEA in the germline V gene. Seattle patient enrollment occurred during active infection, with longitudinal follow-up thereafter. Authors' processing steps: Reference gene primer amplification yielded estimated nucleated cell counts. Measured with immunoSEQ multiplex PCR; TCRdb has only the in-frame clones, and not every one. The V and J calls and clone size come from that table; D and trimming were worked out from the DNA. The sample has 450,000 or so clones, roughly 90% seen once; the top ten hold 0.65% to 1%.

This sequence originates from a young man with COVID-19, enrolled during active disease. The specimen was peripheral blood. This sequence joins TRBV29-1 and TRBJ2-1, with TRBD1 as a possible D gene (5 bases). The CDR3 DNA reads TGCAGCGTTGAGTGGACACTCAATGAGCAGTTCTTC. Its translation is CSVEWTLNEQFF.